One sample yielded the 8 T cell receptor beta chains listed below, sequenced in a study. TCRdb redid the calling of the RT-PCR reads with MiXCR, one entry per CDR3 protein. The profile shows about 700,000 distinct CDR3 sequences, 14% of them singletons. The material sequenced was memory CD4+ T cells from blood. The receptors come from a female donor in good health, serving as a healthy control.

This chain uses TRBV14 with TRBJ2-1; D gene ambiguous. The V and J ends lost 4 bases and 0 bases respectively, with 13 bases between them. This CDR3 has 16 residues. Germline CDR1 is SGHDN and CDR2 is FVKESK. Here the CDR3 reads CASSPALSFSYNEQFF. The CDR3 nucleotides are TGTGCCAGCAGCCCGGCCCTATCCTTCTCCTACAATGAGCAGTTCTTC. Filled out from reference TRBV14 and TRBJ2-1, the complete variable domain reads EAGVTQFPSHSVIEKGQTVTLRCDPISGHDNLYWYRRVMGKEIKFLLHFVKESKQDESGMPNNRFLAERTGGTYSTLKVQPAELEDSGVYFCASSPALSFSYNEQFFGPGTRLTVL.

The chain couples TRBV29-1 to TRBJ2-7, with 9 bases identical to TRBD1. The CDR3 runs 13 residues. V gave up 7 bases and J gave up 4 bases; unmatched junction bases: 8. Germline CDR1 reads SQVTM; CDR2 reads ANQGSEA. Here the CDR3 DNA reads TGCAGCGGGGGGGGGACAGGGTCTTACGAGCAGTACTTC. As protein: CSGGGTGSYEQYF.

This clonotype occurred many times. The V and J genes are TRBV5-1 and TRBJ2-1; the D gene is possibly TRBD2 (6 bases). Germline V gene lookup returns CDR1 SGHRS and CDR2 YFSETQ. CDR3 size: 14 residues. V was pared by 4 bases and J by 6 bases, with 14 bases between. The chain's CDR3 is CASSPQAGSNEQFF. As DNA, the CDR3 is TGCGCCAGCAGCCCCCAAGCGGGCTCCAATGAGCAGTTCTTC.

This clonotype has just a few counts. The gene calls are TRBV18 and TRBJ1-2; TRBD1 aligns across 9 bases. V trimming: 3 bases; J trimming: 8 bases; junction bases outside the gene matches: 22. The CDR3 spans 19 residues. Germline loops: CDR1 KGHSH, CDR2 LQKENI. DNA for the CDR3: TGTGCCAGCTCACCGCCGCCCGAAACAACAGGGGGCTGGTATCGGGGCTACACCTTC. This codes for CASSPPPETTGGWYRGYTF.

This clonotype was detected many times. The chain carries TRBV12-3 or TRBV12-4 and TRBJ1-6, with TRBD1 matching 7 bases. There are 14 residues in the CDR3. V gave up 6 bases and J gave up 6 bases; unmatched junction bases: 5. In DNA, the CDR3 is TGTGCCAGCAGCTTGACAGGGCCTAATTCACCCCTCCACTTT. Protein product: CASSLTGPNSPLHF.

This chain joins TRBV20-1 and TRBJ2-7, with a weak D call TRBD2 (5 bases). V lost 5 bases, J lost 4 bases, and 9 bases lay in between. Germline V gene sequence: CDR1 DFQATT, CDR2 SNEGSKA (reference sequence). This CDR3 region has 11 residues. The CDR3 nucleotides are TGCAGTGCTTTCGGACTTTACGAGCAGTACTTC. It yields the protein CSAFGLYEQYF.

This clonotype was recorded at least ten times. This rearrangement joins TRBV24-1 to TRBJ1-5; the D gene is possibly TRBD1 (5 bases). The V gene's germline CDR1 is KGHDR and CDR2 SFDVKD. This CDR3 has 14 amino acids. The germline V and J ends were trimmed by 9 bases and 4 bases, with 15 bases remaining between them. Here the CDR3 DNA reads TGTGCCACCCAGGGCCCACGGACGAATCAGCCCCAGCATTTT. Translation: CATQGPRTNQPQHF.

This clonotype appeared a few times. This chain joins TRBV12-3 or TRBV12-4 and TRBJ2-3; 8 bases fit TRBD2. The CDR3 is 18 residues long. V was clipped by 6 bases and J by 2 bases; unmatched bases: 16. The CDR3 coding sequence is TGTGCCAGCAGCTCCCGGGTAGCGGGGCCCCCCCCCACAGATACGCAGTATTTT. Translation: CASSSRVAGPPPTDTQYF.